This record concerns one T cell receptor beta chain sequence. Its specificity is unknown. This specimen belongs to a study of cytomegalovirus exposure and HLA in healthy donors. The study's findings and limits: Some V segments, TRBV6-2 and TRBV6-3 among them, were indistinguishable and were therefore excluded. Rates of TCR association differed by HLA locus in a later analysis, with DRB1 highest and HLA-C lowest.

The PCR contained 60 Vbeta and 13 Jbeta primers. The method was immunoSEQ multiplex PCR; TCRdb's version includes in-frame clones alone and lacks a portion of them. The sample records 95,000 to 150,000 clones, roughly 78% being singletons. The CDR3 has 16 residues. V was trimmed by 5 bases and J by 1 base, leaving 15 bases between them. Germline V CDR1 and CDR2: MDHEN, SYDVKM. Sequenced material: PBMCs. The clonotype was recovered from a man aged 25 to 40 in good health and CMV-seropositive. The rearrangement joins TRBV28 to TRBJ1-3, with D perhaps matching TRBD1 (6 bases). This chain's CDR3 is CASSRITGSSGNTIYF. The CDR3 nucleotides are TGTGCCAGCAGTCGGATAACAGGGAGTTCTGGAAACACCATATATTTT.